This T cell receptor beta chain was sequenced in a study of T-cell memory formation after mild COVID-19. Study at large: The two donors had largely donor-specific TCR clusters.

Using constant-segment primers, 5'RACE produced TCR alpha and TCR beta cDNA libraries carrying sample barcodes and UMIs. From the 5' RACE reads, TCRdb called clonotypes with MiXCR, one entry per CDR3 protein. The repertoire holds roughly 200,000 distinct CDR3 sequences, with 9.5% as singletons. This CDR3 comprises 18 residues. After removal of 0 bases from V and 4 bases from J, the junction contained 11 bases not matched to a gene. Germline CDR1 is LGHNA and CDR2 is YNFKEQ. The sample was PBMCs or a T cell subset sorted from them (not recorded which). The genes are TRBV4-2 and TRBJ1-3, with 8 bases lining up with TRBD1. This sequence originates from a man aged 18 to 30 who had mild COVID-19 (a few samples of this study predate the infection). Cell type and time point are not known. CDR3 residues: CASSQDGQGALAGNTIYF. DNA for the CDR3: TGTGCCAGCAGCCAAGACGGACAGGGAGCCCTCGCGGGAAACACCATATATTTT.